Listed below are T cell receptor beta chains from one sample, sequenced in a study of T cell repertoires in cytomegalovirus infection. TCRdb processed the reads anew with MiXCR; each CDR3 protein has one entry. Here the sample spans 450,000 to 600,000 distinct CDR3 sequences, approximately 10% being singletons. The sequenced sample consisted of PBMCs. These receptors all stem from a human donor in good health (CMV status not recorded). Some clones in this sample may be carry-over from other donors' samples. CDR3s include the opening cysteine and the closing phenylalanine or tryptophan. The D gene is left open where the match is weak. Some rows mark clone size as missing; the rest say once, few, many or name a class of expanded clone.

J gene,clone size,D gene,V gene,CDR3 DNA,CDR3 protein
TRBJ2-7,once,TRBD2,TRBV6-5,TGTGCCAGCAGAGAGCGGGGGCCCTCCTACGAGCAGTACTTC,CASRERGPSYEQYF
TRBJ2-7,few,TRBD1,TRBV27,TGTGCCAGCAGTCTACAGGGGGAGTGGAACGAGCAGTACTTC,CASSLQGEWNEQYF
TRBJ2-1,many,-,TRBV10-3,TGTGCCATCAGTGAGTCGAGAAGGGAGAATGAGCAGTTCTTC,CAISESRRENEQFF
TRBJ2-5,many,TRBD2,TRBV7-8,TGTGCCAGCAGCCCAGAGCGGGGGTGGGAGACCCAGTACTTC,CASSPERGWETQYF
TRBJ2-7,many,-,TRBV11-2,TGTGCCAGCAGCTATCAGGGTGCCTACGAGCAGTACTTC,CASSYQGAYEQYF
TRBJ2-7,many,-,TRBV29-1,TGCAGCGCCGGGCCCCGCGGGCTTGGGTACGAGCAGTACTTC,CSAGPRGLGYEQYF
TRBJ1-5,many,TRBD1,TRBV27,TGTGCCAGCAGTTTATCCGGACAGGGATATAGCAATCAGCCCCAGCATTTT,CASSLSGQGYSNQPQHF
TRBJ1-1,-,-,TRBV12-3/TRBV12-4,TGTGCCAGCAGCCGGGAGGCTTCGAACACTGAAGCTTTCTTT,CASSREASNTEAFF
TRBJ2-1,many,TRBD2,TRBV28,TGTGCCAGCAGTTTAACGGGAGGATTCAATGAGCAGTTCTTC,CASSLTGGFNEQFF
TRBJ1-1,many,-,TRBV7-3,TGTGCCAGCAGCCCGGGGTCAGGGAGGACTGAAGCTTTCTTT,CASSPGSGRTEAFF
TRBJ2-1,-,-,TRBV6-2/TRBV6-3,TGTGCCAGCAACAGGGCTGGCACCTACAATGAGCAGTTCTTC,CASNRAGTYNEQFF
TRBJ2-1,many,-,TRBV5-5,TGTGCCAGCAGCTTGGAGGTCGGGCTAAATGAGCAGTTCTTC,CASSLEVGLNEQFF
TRBJ2-3,-,-,TRBV7-6,TGTGCCAGCAGCCCCATAGGTGGCACAGATACGCAGTATTTT,CASSPIGGTDTQYF
TRBJ2-3,many,-,TRBV7-9,TGTGCCAGCCCAAGCCCGCCGACATCGTGGTATTTT,CASPSPPTSWYF
TRBJ1-5,-,-,TRBV6-2/TRBV6-3,TGTGCCAGCGCGGACGGCCGTCAGCCCCAGCATTTT,CASADGRQPQHF
TRBJ1-1,few,-,TRBV19,TGTGCCAGTAGCACCAGGGGGAACACTGAAGCTTTCTTT,CASSTRGNTEAFF
TRBJ2-1,-,TRBD2,TRBV28,TGTGCCAGCAGTTTAAAGCGGGAGCGCCTAGGAGAGCAGTTCTTC,CASSLKRERLGEQFF
TRBJ2-1,many,-,TRBV6-5,TGTGCCAGCAGTTACTCAAGCAATGAGCAGTTCTTC,CASSYSSNEQFF
TRBJ2-3,once,-,TRBV12-3/TRBV12-4,TGTGCCAGCAGTTTATTTGGGGGCTTAACAGATACGCAGTATTTT,CASSLFGGLTDTQYF
TRBJ1-3,many,-,TRBV2,TGTGCCAGCAGGGGCTCTGGAAACACCATATATTTT,CASRGSGNTIYF
TRBJ1-1,many,-,TRBV7-2,TGTGCCAGCAGCTCTTTGGTGAACACTGAAGCTTTCTTT,CASSSLVNTEAFF
TRBJ1-4,many,-,TRBV20-1,TGCAGTCCAAGGTCGGGGGGGCAGACTAATGAAAAACTGTTTTTT,CSPRSGGQTNEKLFF
TRBJ2-3,many,-,TRBV6-1,TGTGCCAGCAGTGCCCGAGCGGTCCGGGGACCCACAGATACGCAGTATTTT,CASSARAVRGPTDTQYF
TRBJ2-5,few,-,TRBV27,TGTGCCAGCAGTTTATCCCGCCGGCGGGGAGAGACCCAGTACTTC,CASSLSRRRGETQYF
TRBJ2-3,many,-,TRBV7-3,TGTGCCAGCAGCTTAAACCCACGGGGATCCGCAGATACGCAGTATTTT,CASSLNPRGSADTQYF
TRBJ2-7,few,TRBD2,TRBV28,TGTGCCAGCAGATCCACCGCGGGGGGCTGGGGTTACGAGCAGTACTTC,CASRSTAGGWGYEQYF
TRBJ1-5,many,-,TRBV12-3/TRBV12-4,TGTGCCAGCAGTTTCCGGGGTCATCAGCCCCAGCATTTT,CASSFRGHQPQHF
TRBJ1-1,many,-,TRBV5-6,TGTGCCAGCAGCCCTGAAGGAAACCTGAACACTGAAGCTTTCTTT,CASSPEGNLNTEAFF
TRBJ2-1,few,-,TRBV11-2,TGTGCCAGCAGCCAAGGGTGGGGCCCAAGTACTTACAATGAGCAGTTCTTC,CASSQGWGPSTYNEQFF
TRBJ1-1,-,-,TRBV7-9,TGTGCCAGCAGCTTAGTATCTGAAGCTTTCTTT,CASSLVSEAFF
TRBJ2-5,few,-,TRBV5-4,TGTGCCAGCAGCCATCGGGCCGAAGAGACCCAGTACTTC,CASSHRAEETQYF
TRBJ1-1,-,-,TRBV5-1,TGCGCCAGCAGCTGGAGGGAACAGGCGGGGAACACTGAAGCTTTCTTT,CASSWREQAGNTEAFF
TRBJ2-1,-,-,TRBV5-6,TGTGCCAGCAGCTCGGGACCGCGCGATGAGCAGTTCTTC,CASSSGPRDEQFF
TRBJ2-7,few,TRBD2,TRBV18,TGTGCCAGCTCACCCGGGAGGGATGCCTACGAGCAGTACTTC,CASSPGRDAYEQYF
TRBJ2-7,many,-,TRBV7-9,TGTGCCAGCACCTGGGGACCGTTGGACGAGCAGTACTTC,CASTWGPLDEQYF
TRBJ1-5,few,TRBD1,TRBV7-2,TGTGCCAGCAGCCCCCGGCCCGGGACAGGGAATCAGCCCCAGCATTTT,CASSPRPGTGNQPQHF
TRBJ1-2,many,-,TRBV7-3,TGTGCCAGCAGCGATTCCGCAACGAACTATGGCTACACCTTC,CASSDSATNYGYTF